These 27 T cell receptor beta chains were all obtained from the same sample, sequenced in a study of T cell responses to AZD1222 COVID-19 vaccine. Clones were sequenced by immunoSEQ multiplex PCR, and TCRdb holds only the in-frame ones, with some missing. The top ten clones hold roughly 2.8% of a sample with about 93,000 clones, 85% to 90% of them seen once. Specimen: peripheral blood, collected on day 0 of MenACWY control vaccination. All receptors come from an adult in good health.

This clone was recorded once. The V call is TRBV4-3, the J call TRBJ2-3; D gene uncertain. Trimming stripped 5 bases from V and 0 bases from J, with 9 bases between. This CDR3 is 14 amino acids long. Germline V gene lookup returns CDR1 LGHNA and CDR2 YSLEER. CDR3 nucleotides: TGCGCCAGCAGCACCAGGATTAGCACAGATACGCAGTATTTT. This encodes CASSTRISTDTQYF.

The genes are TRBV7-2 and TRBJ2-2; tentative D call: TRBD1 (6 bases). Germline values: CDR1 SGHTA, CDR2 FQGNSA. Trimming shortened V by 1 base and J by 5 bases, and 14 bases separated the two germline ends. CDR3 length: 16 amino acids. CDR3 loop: CASSLGARGGTGELFF. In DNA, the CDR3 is TGTGCCAGCAGCTTAGGAGCCAGGGGCGGAACCGGGGAGCTGTTTTTT.

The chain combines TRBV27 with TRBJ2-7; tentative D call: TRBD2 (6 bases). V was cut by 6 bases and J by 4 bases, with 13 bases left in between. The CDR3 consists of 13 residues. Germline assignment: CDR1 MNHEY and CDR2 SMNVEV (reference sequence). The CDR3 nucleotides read TGTGCCAGCAGCCAACCGGGACTTTACGAGCAGTACTTC. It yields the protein CASSQPGLYEQYF.

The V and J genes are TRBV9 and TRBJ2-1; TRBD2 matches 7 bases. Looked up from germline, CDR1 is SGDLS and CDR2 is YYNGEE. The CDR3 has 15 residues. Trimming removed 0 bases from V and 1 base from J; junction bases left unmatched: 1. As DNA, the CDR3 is TGTGCCAGCAGCGTAGCGGGGGGATCCTACAATGAGCAGTTCTTC. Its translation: CASSVAGGSYNEQFF.

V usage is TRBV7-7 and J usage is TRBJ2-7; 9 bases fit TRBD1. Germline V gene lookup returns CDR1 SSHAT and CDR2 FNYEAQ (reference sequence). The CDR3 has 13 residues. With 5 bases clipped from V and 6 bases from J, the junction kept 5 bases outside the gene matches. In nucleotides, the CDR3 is TGTGCCAGCAGCATCGACAGGGGGGGCGAGCAGTACTTC. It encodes CASSIDRGGEQYF.

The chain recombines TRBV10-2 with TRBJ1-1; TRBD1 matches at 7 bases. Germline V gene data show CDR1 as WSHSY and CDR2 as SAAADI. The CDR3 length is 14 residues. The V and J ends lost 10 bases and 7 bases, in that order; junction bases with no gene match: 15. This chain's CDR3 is CATRQGMTDLEAFF. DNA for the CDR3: TGCGCCACAAGACAGGGTATGACCGACCTTGAAGCTTTCTTT.

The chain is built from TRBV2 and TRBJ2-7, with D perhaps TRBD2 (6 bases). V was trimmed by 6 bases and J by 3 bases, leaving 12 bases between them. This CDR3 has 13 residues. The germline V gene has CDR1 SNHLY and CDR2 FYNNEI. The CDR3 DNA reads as TGTGCCAGCAGCGTCGGACTAATCTACGAGCAGTACTTC. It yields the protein CASSVGLIYEQYF.

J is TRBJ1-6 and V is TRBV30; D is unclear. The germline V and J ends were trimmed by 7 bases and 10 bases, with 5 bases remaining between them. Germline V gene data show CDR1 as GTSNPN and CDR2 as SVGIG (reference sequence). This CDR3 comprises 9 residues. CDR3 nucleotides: TGTGCCTATGGGTCACCCCTCCACTTT. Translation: CAYGSPLHF.

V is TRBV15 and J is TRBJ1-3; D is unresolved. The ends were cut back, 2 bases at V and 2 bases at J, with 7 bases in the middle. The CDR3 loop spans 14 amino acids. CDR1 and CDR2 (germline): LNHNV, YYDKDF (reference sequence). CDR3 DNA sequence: TGTGCCACCAGCAGACAAGGGACTGGAAACACCATATATTTT. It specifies CATSRQGTGNTIYF.

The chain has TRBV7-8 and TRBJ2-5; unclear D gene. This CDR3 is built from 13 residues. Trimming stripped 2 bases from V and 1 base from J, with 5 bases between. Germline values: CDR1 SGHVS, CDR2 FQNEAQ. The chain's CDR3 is CASSLPSQETQYF. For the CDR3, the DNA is TGTGCCAGCAGCTTACCTTCCCAAGAGACCCAGTACTTC.

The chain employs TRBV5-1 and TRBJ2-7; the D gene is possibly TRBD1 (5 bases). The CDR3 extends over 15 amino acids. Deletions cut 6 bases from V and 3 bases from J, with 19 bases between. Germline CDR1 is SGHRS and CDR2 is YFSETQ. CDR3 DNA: TGCGCCAGCAAGCTAGGGGTGGCTATCGGCTACGAGCAGTACTTC. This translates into CASKLGVAIGYEQYF.

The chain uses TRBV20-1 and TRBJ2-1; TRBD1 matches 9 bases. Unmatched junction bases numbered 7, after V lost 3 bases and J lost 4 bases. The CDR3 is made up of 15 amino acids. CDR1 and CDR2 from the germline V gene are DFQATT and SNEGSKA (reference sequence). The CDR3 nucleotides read TGCAGTGCTAGTACAGGGACAGGGACTTACAATGAGCAGTTCTTC. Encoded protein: CSASTGTGTYNEQFF.

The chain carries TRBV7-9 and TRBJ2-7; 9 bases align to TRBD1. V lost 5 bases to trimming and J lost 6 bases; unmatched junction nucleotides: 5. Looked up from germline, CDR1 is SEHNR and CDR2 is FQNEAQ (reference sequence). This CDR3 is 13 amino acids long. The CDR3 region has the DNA TGTGCCAGCAGCGGACAGGGGTTCCGCGAGCAGTACTTC. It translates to CASSGQGFREQYF.

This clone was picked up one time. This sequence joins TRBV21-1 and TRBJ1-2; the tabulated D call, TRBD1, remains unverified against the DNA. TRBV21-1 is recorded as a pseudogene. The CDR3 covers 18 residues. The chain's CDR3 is CASSKGTRASMMVKGYTF. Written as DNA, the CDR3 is TGTGCCAGCAGCAAAGGGACAAGGGCCTCCATGATGGTGAAGGGCTACACCTTC.

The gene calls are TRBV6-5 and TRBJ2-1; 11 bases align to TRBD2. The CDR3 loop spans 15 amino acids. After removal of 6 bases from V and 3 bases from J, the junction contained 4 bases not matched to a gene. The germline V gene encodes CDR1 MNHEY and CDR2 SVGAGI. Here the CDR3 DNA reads TGTGCCAGCAGGGCTAGCGGGGGGTTCTACAATGAGCAGTTCTTC. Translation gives CASRASGGFYNEQFF.

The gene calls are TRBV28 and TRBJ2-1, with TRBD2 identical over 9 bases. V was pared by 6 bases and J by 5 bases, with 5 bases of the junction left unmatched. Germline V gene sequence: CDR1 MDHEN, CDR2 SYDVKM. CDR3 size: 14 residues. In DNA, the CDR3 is TGTGCCAGCAGCTCGGGACTAGCCAACAATGAGCAGTTCTTC. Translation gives CASSSGLANNEQFF.

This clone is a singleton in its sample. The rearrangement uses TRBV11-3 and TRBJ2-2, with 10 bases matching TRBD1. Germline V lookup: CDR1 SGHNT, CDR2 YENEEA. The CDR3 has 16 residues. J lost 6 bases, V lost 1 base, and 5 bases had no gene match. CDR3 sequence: CASSLGGQGLSGELFF. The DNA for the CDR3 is TGTGCCAGCAGCTTAGGGGGACAGGGGTTATCCGGGGAGCTGTTTTTT.

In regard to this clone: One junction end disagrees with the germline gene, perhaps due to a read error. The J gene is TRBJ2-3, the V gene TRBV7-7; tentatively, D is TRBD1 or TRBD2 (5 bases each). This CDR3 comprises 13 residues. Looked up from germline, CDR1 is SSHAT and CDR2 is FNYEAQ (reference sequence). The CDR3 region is CASSWPIGDTQYF. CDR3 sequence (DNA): TGTGCTAGCAGCTGGCCTATCGGGGACACGCAGTATTTT.

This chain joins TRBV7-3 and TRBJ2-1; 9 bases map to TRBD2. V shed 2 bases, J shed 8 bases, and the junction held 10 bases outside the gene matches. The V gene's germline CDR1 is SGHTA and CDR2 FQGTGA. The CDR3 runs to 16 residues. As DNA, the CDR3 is TGTGCCAGCAGCTTATTAGCGGGGGACGATAAGGATGAGCAGTTCTTC. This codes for CASSLLAGDDKDEQFF.

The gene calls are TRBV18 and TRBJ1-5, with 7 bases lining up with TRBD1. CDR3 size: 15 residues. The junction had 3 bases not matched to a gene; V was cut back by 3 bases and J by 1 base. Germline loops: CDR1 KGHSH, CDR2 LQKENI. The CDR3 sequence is CASSPTGLSNQPQHF. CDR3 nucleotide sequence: TGTGCCAGCTCACCGACAGGGCTCAGCAATCAGCCCCAGCATTTT.

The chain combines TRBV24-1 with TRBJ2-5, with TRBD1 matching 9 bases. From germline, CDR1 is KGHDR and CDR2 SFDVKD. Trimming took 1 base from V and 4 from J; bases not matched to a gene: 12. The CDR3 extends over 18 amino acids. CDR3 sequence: CATSDFAGQGGDGETQYF. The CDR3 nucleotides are TGTGCCACCAGTGATTTCGCGGGACAGGGCGGGGATGGAGAGACCCAGTACTTC.

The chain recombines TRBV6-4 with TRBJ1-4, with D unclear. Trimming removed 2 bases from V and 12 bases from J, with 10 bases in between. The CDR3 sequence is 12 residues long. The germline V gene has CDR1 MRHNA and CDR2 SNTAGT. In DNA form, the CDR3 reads TGTGCCAGCAGTGACCGAAGGTGGGAACTGTTTTTT. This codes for CASSDRRWELFF.

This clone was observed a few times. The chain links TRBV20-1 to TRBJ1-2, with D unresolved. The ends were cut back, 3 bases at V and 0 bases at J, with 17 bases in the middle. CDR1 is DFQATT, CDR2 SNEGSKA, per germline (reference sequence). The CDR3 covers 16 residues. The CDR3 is CSASVRLGSPNYGYTF. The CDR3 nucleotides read TGCAGTGCTAGTGTGAGGTTGGGATCACCTAACTATGGCTACACCTTC.

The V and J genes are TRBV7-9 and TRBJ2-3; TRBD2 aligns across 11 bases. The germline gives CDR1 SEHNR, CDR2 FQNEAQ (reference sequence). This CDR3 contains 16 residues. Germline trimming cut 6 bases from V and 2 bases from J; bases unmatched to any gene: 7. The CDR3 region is CASRSSGGAPTDTQYF. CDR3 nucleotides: TGTGCCAGCAGAAGTAGCGGGGGGGCGCCCACAGATACGCAGTATTTT.

The CDR3, as DNA: TGTGCCAGTAGCCAAATTACAGGAACAACTGAAGCTTTCTTT. This translates into CASSQITGTTEAFF. J is TRBJ1-1 and V is TRBV19; D is perhaps TRBD1 (5 bases). Germline V gene sequence: CDR1 LNHDA, CDR2 SQIVND (reference sequence). V was pared by 6 bases and J by 5 bases, with 16 bases between. The CDR3 length is 14 residues. Based on the CDR3 plus reference TRBV19 and TRBJ1-1, the full variable domain is DGGITQSPKYLFRKEGQNVTLSCEQNLNHDAMYWYRQDPGQGLRLIYYSQIVNDFQKGDIAEGYSVSREKKESFPLTVTSAQKNPTAFYLCASSQITGTTEAFFGQGTRLTVV.

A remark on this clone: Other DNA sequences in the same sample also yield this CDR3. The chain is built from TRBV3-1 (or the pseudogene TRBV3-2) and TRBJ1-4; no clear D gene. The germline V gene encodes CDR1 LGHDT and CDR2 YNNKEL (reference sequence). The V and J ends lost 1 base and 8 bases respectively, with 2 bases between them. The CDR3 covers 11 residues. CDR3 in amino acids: CASSQGEKLFF. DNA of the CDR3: TGTGCCAGCAGCCAAGGCGAAAAACTGTTTTTT.

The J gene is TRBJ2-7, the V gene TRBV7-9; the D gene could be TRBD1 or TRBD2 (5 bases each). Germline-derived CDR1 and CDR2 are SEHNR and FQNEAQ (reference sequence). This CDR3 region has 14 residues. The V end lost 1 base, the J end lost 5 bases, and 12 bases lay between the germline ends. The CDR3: CASSLEGRGNEQYF. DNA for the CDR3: TGTGCCAGCAGCTTAGAGGGACGTGGGAACGAGCAGTACTTC.